This TCR beta chain appears in the sequencing data of a study of Tregs in tolerant kidney transplant recipients. Method: immunoSEQ multiplex PCR; TCRdb's copy keeps in-frame clones and lacks some. The data hold approximately 15,000 clones, with 45% to 55% observed a single time. This CDR3 region has 13 residues. Germline CDR1 and CDR2: MGHDK and SYGVNS. V trimming: 7 bases; J trimming: 4 bases; junction bases outside the gene matches: 6. Points on this clone: The antigen is unknown.

After 6 days with irradiated graft donor PBMCs, CFSE-labeled recipient PBMCs were FACS-sorted. Notes on the study in general: Findings come from small patient numbers and require larger validation. Antigen-driven expansion was suggested because donor-specific Tregs expanded more than all Tregs in tolerant patients. The most relevant donor-specific Treg TCRbeta repertoire apparently came from expansion with activated donor B cells.

This chain uses TRBV25-1 with TRBJ1-2; TRBD1 matches at 7 bases. Sequencing was performed on CD4+ T cells from blood cultured with allogeneic cells, taken before the transplant. The receptor was derived from a human patient who received a combined kidney and bone marrow transplant. In DNA, the CDR3 is TGTGCCAGCACAAGACAGGGAAGCTATGGCTACACCTTC. As protein: CASTRQGSYGYTF.